The sequence of this T cell receptor (beta chain) was determined in a study of response to subunit inactivated influenza vaccine. TCRdb ran MiXCR on the RT-PCR reads and lists one entry per CDR3 protein. There are about 570,000 distinct CDR3 sequences in the sample; approximately 10% occur only once, and 11% lies in the top ten. A further study also used this sample, focusing on T cells expressing NK-cell markers. That source reports: cDNA encoding TCR beta was synthesized via 5'RACE template switching incorporating UMIs. HCMV seropositivity characterized most of the eight sequenced donors, and seronegativity one.

Sequenced material: PBMCs from blood, taken on the day of vaccination. The TCR originated in a man aged 50-60 years who received an inactivated influenza vaccine.

CDR3 sequence: CASSTGTASNTGELFF. CDR3 coding DNA: TGTGCCAGCAGTACTGGGACGGCGTCGAACACCGGGGAGCTGTTTTTT. The chain employs TRBV12-3 or TRBV12-4 and TRBJ2-2, with D perhaps being TRBD1 or TRBD2 (5 bases each). The CDR3 totals 16 residues. Trimming left V 5 bases short and J 0 bases short, with 13 bases between.